The T cell receptor beta chain under discussion was sequenced for a study of cytomegalovirus exposure and HLA in healthy donors. The PCR was carried out with 60 Vbeta primers and 13 Jbeta primers. Source study methods: It was a later analysis that counted about 80 million unique TCR beta chains, of which about 10 million were shared. Assay: immunoSEQ multiplex PCR; the TCRdb copy retains only in-frame clones and omits some. V, J and clone size derive from that table, while D and trimming were established from the DNA sequence. The profile shows some 200,000 clones, around 64% of them singletons. Deletions cut 5 bases from V and 9 bases from J, with 8 bases between. In germline, CDR1 is SQVTM, CDR2 ANQGSEA. The CDR3 sequence is 10 residues long.

The sequence was collected from a man aged 35 to 55 in good health and CMV-seropositive. The genes are TRBV29-1 and TRBJ2-1; D is perhaps TRBD1 (5 bases). Sequencing used PBMCs. CDR3 DNA: TGCAGCGTTTGGACAAGTGAGCAGTTCTTC. This encodes CSVWTSEQFF.